This T cell receptor beta chain appears in the sequencing data of a study of beta chain features in type 1 diabetes. Study-level information: No age, gender or cell yield differences were seen between patients and healthy donors.

Isolated RNA was reverse transcribed in full, so expressed TCRB transcripts were sequenced. Here immunoSEQ multiplex PCR was the method, and the copy in TCRdb shows in-frame clones only, minus some. The profile covers a few hundred thousand clones, with 24% appearing a single time and 0.012% taken by the ten largest. Regarding this clone: Its antigen is unknown.

Only one heparinised blood draw was taken per donor, and its volume averaged roughly 0.12 L. Findings and limits, study-wide: Sequencing the cDNA could make cells with high TCR expression show up more than they should. TCRB CDR3s were moderately but significantly shorter in Type 1 diabetes patients in all four CD4+ subsets.

The specimen was naive CD4+ T cells from blood. The clonotype comes from a woman aged 25 to 45 with type 1 diabetes.

CDR3 loop: CASSLISARTGELFF. CDR3 DNA sequence: TGCGCCAGCAGCTTGATCAGCGCTCGGACCGGGGAGCTGTTTTTT. The chain recombines TRBV5-1 with TRBJ2-2; the D is unclear. Trimming removed 1 base at V and 5 bases at J, with 12 bases between. The CDR3 covers 15 residues. CDR1 is SGHRS and CDR2 is YFSETQ in the germline V gene.